This T cell receptor (beta chain) was sequenced for a study of OX40 agonist ivuxolimab in advanced cancers. This CDR3 is built from 15 residues. With V trimmed by 2 bases and J by 5 bases, 8 bases remained unmatched. Germline V gene lookup returns CDR1 SGHRS and CDR2 YFSETQ. Libraries were prepared by immunoSEQ multiplex PCR; TCRdb keeps only in-frame clonotypes and omits some of them. The sample lists about 59,000 clones, about 87% occurring once. This clone was seen more than once but under ten times. This TCR was sampled from an adult with an advanced solid tumor such as melanoma, head and neck, liver or kidney cancer. Sequencing was performed on CD4+ or CD8+ T cells sorted from blood, taken in a trial of the OX40 agonist ivuxolimab. The rearrangement joins TRBV5-1 to TRBJ1-1; 8 bases map to TRBD1. The CDR3 DNA follows: TGCGCCAGCAGCTTAGAACAGGGGGGTAAAACTGAAGCTTTCTTT. Amino acids: CASSLEQGGKTEAFF. Together with reference TRBV5-1 and TRBJ1-1, the CDR3 gives the full variable domain: KAGVTQTPRYLIKTRGQQVTLSCSPISGHRSVSWYQQTPGQGLQFLFEYFSETQRNKGNFPGRFSGRQFSNSRSEMNVSTLELGDSALYLCASSLEQGGKTEAFFGQGTRLTVV.